The clone carrying this T cell receptor (beta chain) appeared a single time. The record originates from a study of blood T cell repertoires in COVID-19. Study context: Both acute and convalescent COVID-19 samples were obtained from the United States, Italy and Spain.

Only in-frame clones appear in the TCRdb table, and some are missing; sequencing was by immunoSEQ multiplex PCR. The data show fewer than 70,000 clones, with roughly 85% seen just once and more than 1.4% held by the top ten. The germline gives CDR1 SGHRS, CDR2 YFSETQ. CDR3 length: 17 amino acids. The V end lost 3 bases, the J end lost 1 base, and 19 bases lay between the germline ends. The rearrangement uses TRBV5-1 and TRBJ1-1; TRBD1 might be the D (5 bases). The sequence came from a woman aged 60-75 years with acute or convalescent COVID-19. The sample was peripheral blood. CDR3 protein: CASSSSVTAGKNTEAFF. DNA for the CDR3: TGCGCCAGCAGCTCCTCTGTGACCGCAGGGAAGAACACTGAAGCTTTCTTT.